This section outlines one T cell receptor beta chain sequence together with its context. This specimen comes from a study of regulatory T cells in long-lasting Graves disease. In the study overall: Over-5-year antithyroid drug use with positive TSH receptor antibodies defined persistent Graves' disease in the study.

Building the TCR beta libraries relied on iRepertoire HTBI primers, and CDR3 regions underwent Arm-PCR. TCRdb re-called the multiplex PCR reads through MiXCR, storing one row per CDR3 protein. The table shows roughly 450,000 distinct CDR3 sequences, with less than 25% occurring only once. Time point described: persistent/refractory GD, antithyroid drugs over 5 years with positive TRAb. PBMC-derived RNA was used for the TCR library. CDR1 is DFQATT and CDR2 is SNEGSKA in the germline V gene (reference sequence). This CDR3 contains 11 residues. Trimming took 4 bases from V and 7 from J, leaving 11 bases between them.

Material: peripheral blood mononuclear cells (PBMCs), obtained when the disease was refractory, from a patient treated with antithyroid drugs. The chain joins TRBV20-1 to TRBJ2-7; D is undetermined. This clonotype was obtained from a female donor with Graves disease. CDR3 in DNA: TGCAGTGCTAAGACCCCTTCTGAGCAGTACTTC. It is translated as CSAKTPSEQYF.